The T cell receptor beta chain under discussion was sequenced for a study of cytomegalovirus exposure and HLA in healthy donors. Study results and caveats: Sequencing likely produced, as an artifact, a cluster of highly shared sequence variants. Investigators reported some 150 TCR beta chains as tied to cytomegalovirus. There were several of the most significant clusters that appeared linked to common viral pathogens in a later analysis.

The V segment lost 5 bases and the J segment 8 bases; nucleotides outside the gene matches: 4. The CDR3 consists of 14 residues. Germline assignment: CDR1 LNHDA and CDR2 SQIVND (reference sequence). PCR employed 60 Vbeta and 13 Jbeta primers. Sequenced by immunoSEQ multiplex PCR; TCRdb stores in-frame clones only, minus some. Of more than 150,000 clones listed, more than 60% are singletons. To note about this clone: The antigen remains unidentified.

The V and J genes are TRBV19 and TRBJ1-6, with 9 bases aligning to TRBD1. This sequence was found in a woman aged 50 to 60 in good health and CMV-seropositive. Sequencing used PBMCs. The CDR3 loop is CASSLTGGDSPLHF. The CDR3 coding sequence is TGTGCCAGTAGTTTGACAGGGGGGGATTCACCCCTCCACTTT.